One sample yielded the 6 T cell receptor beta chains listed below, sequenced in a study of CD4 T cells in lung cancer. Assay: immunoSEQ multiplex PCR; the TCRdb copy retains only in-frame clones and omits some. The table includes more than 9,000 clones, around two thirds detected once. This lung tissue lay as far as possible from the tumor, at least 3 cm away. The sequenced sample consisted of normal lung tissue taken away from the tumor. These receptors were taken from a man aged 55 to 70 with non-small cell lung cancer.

For the CDR3, the DNA is TGTGCCAGCTCAAAACGGGGGGAGCAGTACTTC. It encodes CASSKRGEQYF. The chain carries TRBV18 and TRBJ2-7, with D maybe TRBD2 (6 bases). Between the trimmed V and J ends, which lost 5 bases and 7 bases, there was a span of 9 bases. The CDR3 covers 11 residues. Germline CDR1 reads KGHSH; CDR2 reads LQKENI. Supplemented by reference TRBV18 and TRBJ2-7, the full variable domain reads NAGVMQNPRHLVRRRGQEARLRCSPMKGHSHVYWYRQLPEEGLKFMVYLQKENIIDESGMPKERFSAEFPKEGPSILRIQQVVRGDSAAYFCASSKRGEQYFGPGTRLTVT.

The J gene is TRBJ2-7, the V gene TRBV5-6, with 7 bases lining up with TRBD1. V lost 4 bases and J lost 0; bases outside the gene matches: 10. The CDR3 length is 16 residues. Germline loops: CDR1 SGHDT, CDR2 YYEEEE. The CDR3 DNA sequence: TGTGCCAGCAGCCCCAAAAGGGGGCGACTCTCCTACGAGCAGTACGTC. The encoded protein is CASSPKRGRLSYEQYV.

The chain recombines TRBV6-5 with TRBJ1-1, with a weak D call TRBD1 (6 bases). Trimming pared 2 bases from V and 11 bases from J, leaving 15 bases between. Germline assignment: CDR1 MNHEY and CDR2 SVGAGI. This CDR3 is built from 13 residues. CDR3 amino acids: CASSYVGQIEAFF. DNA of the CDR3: TGTGCCAGCAGTTACGTGGGACAAATTGAGGCTTTCTTT.

CDR3: CASSLGTPGAYGYTF. The DNA for the CDR3 is TGTGCCAGCAGCCTAGGGACCCCAGGGGCCTATGGCTACACCTTC. V is TRBV5-4 and J is TRBJ1-2, with D tentatively TRBD1 (6 bases). The length of the CDR3 is 15 residues. The germline V gene encodes CDR1 SGHNT and CDR2 YYREEE (reference sequence). The V end lost 4 bases, the J end lost 4 bases, and 17 bases lay between the germline ends.

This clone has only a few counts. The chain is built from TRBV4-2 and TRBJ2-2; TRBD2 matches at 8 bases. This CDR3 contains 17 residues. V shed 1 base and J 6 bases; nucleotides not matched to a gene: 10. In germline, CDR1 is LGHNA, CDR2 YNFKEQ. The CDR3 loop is CASSQAKGAGEPGELFF. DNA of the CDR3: TGTGCCAGCAGCCAAGCCAAAGGAGCGGGAGAACCCGGGGAGCTGTTTTTT.

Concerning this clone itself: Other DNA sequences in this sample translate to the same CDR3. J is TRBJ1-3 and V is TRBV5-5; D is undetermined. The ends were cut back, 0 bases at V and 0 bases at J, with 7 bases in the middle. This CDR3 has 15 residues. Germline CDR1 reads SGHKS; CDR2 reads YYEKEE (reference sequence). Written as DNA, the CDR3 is TGTGCCAGCAGCTTGGGCGGGTACTCTGGAAACACCATATATTTT. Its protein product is CASSLGGYSGNTIYF.